Following are 27 T cell receptor beta chains from one sample sequenced in a study of control samples from healthy donors and cancer patients. Data came from immunoSEQ multiplex PCR; TCRdb stores just in-frame clones and leaves some out. The sample shows around 76,000 clones, around 95% of them seen only once. Sequenced: blood. The receptor source for this set is a woman aged 40 to 55 in good health.

This clone was observed a few times. The chain combines TRBV7-2 with TRBJ2-3, with TRBD2 matching 15 bases. The germline gives CDR1 SGHTA, CDR2 FQGNSA. The trim removed 5 bases at V and 7 bases at J, leaving 4 bases unmatched. The CDR3 spans 15 residues. Here the CDR3 DNA reads TGTGCCAGCAGCCCGGGACTAGCGGGGGGATATACGCAGTATTTT. It encodes CASSPGLAGGYTQYF.

This rearrangement joins TRBV5-1 to TRBJ1-2; D unresolved. This CDR3 comprises 15 residues. The germline gives CDR1 SGHRS, CDR2 YFSETQ. V lost 0 bases, J lost 8 bases, and 17 bases lay in between. This CDR3 reads CASSLGPTEGWGYTF. The CDR3 nucleotides are TGCGCCAGCAGCTTGGGCCCAACAGAAGGCTGGGGCTACACCTTC.

The chain employs TRBV3-1 (or the pseudogene TRBV3-2) and TRBJ1-5, with TRBD1 as a possible D gene (6 bases). Deletions cut 4 bases from V and 11 bases from J, with 12 bases between. Germline CDR1 and CDR2: LGHDT and YNNKEL (reference sequence). The CDR3 has 12 amino acids. The DNA for the CDR3 is TGTGCCAGCAGCCCACAGGGAGGAGCCCAGCATTTT. Protein sequence: CASSPQGGAQHF.

The J gene is TRBJ1-4, the V gene TRBV14; D ambiguous. V was trimmed by 1 base and J by 2 bases, leaving 14 bases between them. The length of the CDR3 is 17 residues. Germline CDR1 reads SGHDN; CDR2 reads FVKESK. CDR3 amino acids: CASSQAISGKTNEKLFF. The CDR3, as DNA: TGTGCCAGCAGCCAAGCCATTTCCGGGAAGACTAATGAAAAACTGTTTTTT.

The chain joins TRBV7-2 to TRBJ1-5, with D unclear. This CDR3 is 15 amino acids long. CDR1 is SGHTA and CDR2 is FQGNSA in the germline V gene. V lost 1 base and J lost 0, with 7 bases in between. The CDR3: CASSLVGNSNQPQHF. CDR3 nucleotides: TGTGCCAGCAGCTTAGTAGGGAATAGCAATCAGCCCCAGCATTTT.

This chain connects TRBV7-9 to TRBJ1-5; D may be TRBD1 (6 bases). V was shortened by 4 bases and J by 4 bases, with 23 bases between the two germline ends. CDR1 and CDR2 from the germline V gene are SEHNR and FQNEAQ (reference sequence). This CDR3 region has 18 residues. The DNA of the CDR3 is TGTGCCAGCAGCTACGGCAGCGGGGGCCCCGATGGGAATCAGCCCCAGCATTTT. It is translated as CASSYGSGGPDGNQPQHF. Filled out from reference TRBV7-9 and TRBJ1-5, the complete variable domain reads DTGVSQNPRHKITKRGQNVTFRCDPISEHNRLYWYRQTLGQGPEFLTYFQNEAQLEKSRLLSDRFSAERPKGSFSTLEIQRTEQGDSAMYLCASSYGSGGPDGNQPQHFGDGTRLSIL.

The chain has TRBV7-9 and TRBJ2-3, with 14 nucleotides matching TRBD2. This CDR3 comprises 16 residues. J was trimmed by 5 bases and V by 5 bases; bases with no gene match: 6. Germline V gene lookup returns CDR1 SEHNR and CDR2 FQNEAQ (reference sequence). CDR3 sequence: CASSPTSGGALDTQYF. CDR3 nucleotides: TGTGCCAGCAGCCCGACTAGCGGGGGGGCCTTAGATACGCAGTATTTT.

This chain joins TRBV6-2 or TRBV6-3 and TRBJ1-1; D is ambiguous. The length of the CDR3 is 14 residues. Germline-derived CDR1 and CDR2 are MNHEY and SVGEGT. Trimming cost V 2 bases and J 0 bases, with 7 bases left between them. The CDR3, as DNA: TGTGCCAGCAGTTACGAATGGGTGAACACTGAAGCTTTCTTT. Protein product: CASSYEWVNTEAFF.

The genes are TRBV7-2 and TRBJ2-1; D is unclear. Trimming removed 5 bases from V and 0 bases from J, with 5 bases in between. Germline-derived CDR1 and CDR2 are SGHTA and FQGNSA. This CDR3 region has 13 residues. The CDR3 is CASSPSSYNEQFF. The CDR3 coding sequence is TGTGCCAGCAGCCCGAGCTCCTACAATGAGCAGTTCTTC. Filled out from reference TRBV7-2 and TRBJ2-1, the complete variable domain reads GAGVSQSPSNKVTEKGKDVELRCDPISGHTALYWYRQSLGQGLEFLIYFQGNSAPDKSGLPSDRFSAERTGGSVSTLTIQRTQQEDSAVYLCASSPSSYNEQFFGPGTRLTVL.

Of note for this clone: Other DNA sequences from this sample encode an identical CDR3 as well. The J gene is TRBJ2-5, the V gene TRBV19; no reliable D call. The CDR3 sequence is 12 residues long. In germline, CDR1 is LNHDA, CDR2 SQIVND (reference sequence). The ends were cut back, 6 bases at V and 4 bases at J, with 9 bases in the middle. CDR3 sequence (DNA): TGTGCCAGTAGGTTAGCTGGAGAGACCCAGTACTTC. Translated: CASRLAGETQYF.

The chain recombines TRBV12-3 or TRBV12-4 with TRBJ2-5; D perhaps matches TRBD2 (5 bases). Between the trimmed V and J ends, which lost 6 bases and 4 bases, there was a span of 12 bases. This CDR3 comprises 13 residues. The CDR3 here is CASRPGSRETQYF. The CDR3 DNA sequence: TGTGCCAGCAGGCCGGGATCAAGAGAGACCCAGTACTTC.

The V gene is TRBV30, the J gene TRBJ2-5; 9 nucleotides agree with TRBD1. The trim removed 5 bases at V and 5 bases at J, leaving 6 bases unmatched. The CDR3 loop spans 13 amino acids. Germline loops: CDR1 GTSNPN, CDR2 SVGIG (reference sequence). In DNA, the CDR3 is TGTGCCTGGCAACAGGGGGCGCGGGAGACCCAGTACTTC. This codes for CAWQQGARETQYF.

The chain links TRBV3-1 (or the pseudogene TRBV3-2) to TRBJ2-7; 7 nucleotides match TRBD2. V lost 1 base, J lost 4 bases, and 16 bases stayed unmatched. This CDR3 has 18 residues. Germline CDR1 and CDR2: LGHDT and YNNKEL (reference sequence). CDR3 sequence: CASSQGGRARRGLYEQYF. The CDR3 region has the DNA TGTGCCAGCAGCCAAGGGGGGAGGGCCAGAAGAGGCCTTTACGAGCAGTACTTC.

The genes are TRBV5-3 and TRBJ1-2, with D unresolved. TRBV5-3 counts as an open reading frame of uncertain function. This CDR3 has 17 amino acids. Trimming removed 0 bases from V and 3 bases from J, with 18 bases in between. The CDR3 coding sequence is TGTGCCAGAAGCTTGGTCACTACACGGGGATTAGACTATGGCTACACCTTC. Its translation is CARSLVTTRGLDYGYTF.

This chain links TRBV15 with TRBJ2-5; D is unresolved. Germline-derived CDR1 and CDR2 are LNHNV and YYDKDF (reference sequence). This CDR3 is built from 13 residues. V was pared by 6 bases and J by 5 bases, with 13 bases between. The CDR3 region has the DNA TGTGCCACCAGGTTTACAATGAGGGAGACCCAGTACTTC. Residues: CATRFTMRETQYF.

V and J are TRBV10-3 and TRBJ1-1, with a tentative D call TRBD1 (5 bases). Germline lookup yields CDR1 ENHRY and CDR2 SYGVKD. This CDR3 is 12 amino acids long. The V gene lost 10 bases and the J gene lost 8 bases, with 17 bases spanning the gap. CDR3 in DNA: TGTGCCACCGCGCAGACAGCTACCGAAGCTTTCTTT. Translation gives CATAQTATEAFF.

The rearrangement joins TRBV24-1 to TRBJ2-3; TRBD1 agrees at 7 bases. The germline V gene encodes CDR1 KGHDR and CDR2 SFDVKD. This CDR3 comprises 16 residues. J lost 0 bases, V lost 0 bases, and 2 bases had no gene match. CDR3 loop: CATSDLGTASTDTQYF. CDR3 in DNA: TGTGCCACCAGTGATTTGGGGACAGCAAGCACAGATACGCAGTATTTT.

The chain joins TRBV9 to TRBJ2-5, with D perhaps assigned TRBD1 or TRBD2 (5 bases each). Germline CDR1 and CDR2: SGDLS and YYNGEE. V gave up 3 bases and J gave up 5 bases, with 17 bases separating them. The CDR3 is 15 amino acids. CDR3 region: CASSAPGAGVETQYF. In nucleotides, the CDR3 is TGTGCCAGCAGCGCTCCCGGGGCGGGTGTGGAGACCCAGTACTTC.

This sequence joins TRBV21-1 and TRBJ2-7; the table's D call, TRBD1, has no DNA check behind it. TRBV21-1 is shown as a pseudogene. The CDR3 sequence is 15 residues long. This CDR3 reads CASSRAGQGPGEQYF. CDR3 in DNA: TGTGCCAGCAGCAGAGCGGGACAGGGGCCAGGAGAGCAGTACTTC.

This chain connects TRBV7-9 to TRBJ1-3, with no clear D. CDR1 and CDR2 from the germline V gene are SEHNR and FQNEAQ (reference sequence). V was pared by 4 bases and J by 3 bases, with 22 bases between. The CDR3 runs 18 residues. Here the CDR3 reads CASSSPGSYVADGNTIYF. CDR3 nucleotides: TGTGCCAGCAGCTCCCCGGGCAGCTACGTAGCGGATGGAAACACCATATATTTT.

The chain employs TRBV13 and TRBJ2-7; D call uncertain. CDR1 and CDR2 from the germline V gene are PRHDT and FYEKMQ (reference sequence). The V and J ends lost 0 bases and 2 bases respectively, with 5 bases between them. The CDR3 covers 13 residues. The CDR3 region is CASSLGITYEQYF. As DNA, the CDR3 is TGTGCCAGCAGCTTAGGAATTACCTACGAGCAGTACTTC.

This chain links TRBV24-1 with TRBJ2-1, with TRBD2 matching over 7 bases. CDR3 length equals 13 residues. Germline-derived CDR1 and CDR2 are KGHDR and SFDVKD. V lost 3 bases to trimming and J lost 9 bases; unmatched junction nucleotides: 4. The CDR3 DNA reads TGTGCCACCAGTGATCCGGGGGGACCTGAGCAGTTCTTC. Translation gives CATSDPGGPEQFF.

This chain connects TRBV6-5 to TRBJ2-7, with 10 bases lining up with TRBD1. This CDR3 spans 15 amino acids. Germline V gene lookup returns CDR1 MNHEY and CDR2 SVGAGI. Losses at the gene ends were 8 bases for V and 6 bases for J; bases not matched to a gene: 13. CDR3 coding DNA: TGTGCCAGCGCGACCGGGACAGGGGCCTTCGGCGAGCAGTACTTC. It translates to CASATGTGAFGEQYF.

J is TRBJ1-1 and V is TRBV5-5; no definite D call. Per the germline V gene, CDR1 is SGHKS and CDR2 is YYEKEE (reference sequence). The CDR3 consists of 12 residues. Trimming left V 0 bases short and J 4 bases short, with 4 bases between. Here the CDR3 DNA reads TGTGCCAGCAGCTTGGAGCTCACTGAAGCTTTCTTT. This translates into CASSLELTEAFF.

This chain's CDR3 is CASSQAGFMNTEAFF. CDR3 nucleotide sequence: TGCGCCAGCAGCCAAGCGGGCTTCATGAACACTGAAGCTTTCTTT. The chain carries TRBV4-1 and TRBJ1-1; D not resolved. Trimming took off 1 base at V and 0 bases at J, with 9 bases between the two ends. The CDR3 contains 15 residues. Germline V gene lookup returns CDR1 MGHRA and CDR2 YSYEKL.

The rearrangement uses TRBV19 and TRBJ1-1, with D possibly TRBD1 on 6 matching bases. The CDR3 is 15 residues long. Trimming took off 4 bases at V and 0 bases at J, with 12 bases between the two ends. Germline V lookup: CDR1 LNHDA, CDR2 SQIVND (reference sequence). This chain's CDR3 is CASSTLQGLNTEAFF. In DNA form, the CDR3 reads TGTGCCAGTAGTACGCTCCAGGGGCTGAACACTGAAGCTTTCTTT.

The chain recombines TRBV14 with TRBJ1-2; D remains ambiguous. V lost 3 bases and J lost 4, with 6 bases in between. Germline V gene lookup returns CDR1 SGHDN and CDR2 FVKESK. The CDR3 contains 12 residues. The CDR3 spells CASSHGSYGYTF. The CDR3 nucleotides read TGTGCCAGCAGCCACGGGAGCTATGGCTACACCTTC.